This record concerns one T cell receptor beta chain sequence. These data belong to a study of control samples from healthy donors and cancer patients. Here immunoSEQ multiplex PCR was the method, and the copy in TCRdb shows in-frame clones only, minus some. The table lists approximately 98,000 clones, approximately 84% of them singletons. The V segment lost 6 bases and the J segment 0 bases; nucleotides outside the gene matches: 7. Per the germline V gene, CDR1 is MRHNA and CDR2 is SNTAGT. The length of the CDR3 is 15 residues. This TCR was recovered from a young man in good health. Material for sequencing was blood. The J gene is TRBJ1-2, the V gene TRBV6-4; 7 positions agree with TRBD1. The CDR3 nucleotides are TGTGCCAGCAGGGAACAGGGGAAATCTAACTATGGCTACACCTTC. Its protein product is CASREQGKSNYGYTF.